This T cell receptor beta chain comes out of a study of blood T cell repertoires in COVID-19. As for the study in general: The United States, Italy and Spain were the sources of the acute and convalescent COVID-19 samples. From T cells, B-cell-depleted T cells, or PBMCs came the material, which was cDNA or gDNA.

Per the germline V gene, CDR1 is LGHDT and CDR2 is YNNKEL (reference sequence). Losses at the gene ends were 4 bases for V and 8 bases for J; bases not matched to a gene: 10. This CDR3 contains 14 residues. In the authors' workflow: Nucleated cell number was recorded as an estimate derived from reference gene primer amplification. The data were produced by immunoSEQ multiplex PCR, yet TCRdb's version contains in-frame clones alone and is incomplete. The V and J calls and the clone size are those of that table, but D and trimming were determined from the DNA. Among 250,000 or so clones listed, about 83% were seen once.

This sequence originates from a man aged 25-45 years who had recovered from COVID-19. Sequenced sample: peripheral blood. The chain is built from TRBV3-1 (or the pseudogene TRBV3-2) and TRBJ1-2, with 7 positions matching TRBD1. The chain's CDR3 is CASSRQTGSEGYTF. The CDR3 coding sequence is TGTGCCAGCAGCCGCCAGACAGGGTCGGAGGGCTACACCTTC.